The clone carrying this T cell receptor beta chain was detected only a few times. Amplification of TCR beta CDR3 regions used RNA as the template. HTBI primers drove first-round RT-PCR of the TCR CDR3. TCRdb reanalysed the multiplex PCR reads using MiXCR and keeps one entry per CDR3 protein. This sample has roughly 420,000 distinct CDR3 sequences, with 15% to 17% found just once. The CDR3 totals 15 residues. Germline assignment: CDR1 SGHRS and CDR2 YFSETQ. Trimming shortened V by 0 bases and J by 0 bases, and 9 bases separated the two germline ends. The data originate from a study of T cells in Graves' hyperthyroidism and ophthalmopathy.

What was sequenced was blood. This clonotype originated in a woman under 30 with Graves' hyperthyroidism. The chain employs TRBV5-1 and TRBJ1-1; D possibly corresponds to TRBD1 (5 bases). CDR3 in amino acids: CASSLVRGLNTEAFF. CDR3 nucleotides: TGCGCCAGCAGCTTGGTTCGGGGCTTGAACACTGAAGCTTTCTTT.